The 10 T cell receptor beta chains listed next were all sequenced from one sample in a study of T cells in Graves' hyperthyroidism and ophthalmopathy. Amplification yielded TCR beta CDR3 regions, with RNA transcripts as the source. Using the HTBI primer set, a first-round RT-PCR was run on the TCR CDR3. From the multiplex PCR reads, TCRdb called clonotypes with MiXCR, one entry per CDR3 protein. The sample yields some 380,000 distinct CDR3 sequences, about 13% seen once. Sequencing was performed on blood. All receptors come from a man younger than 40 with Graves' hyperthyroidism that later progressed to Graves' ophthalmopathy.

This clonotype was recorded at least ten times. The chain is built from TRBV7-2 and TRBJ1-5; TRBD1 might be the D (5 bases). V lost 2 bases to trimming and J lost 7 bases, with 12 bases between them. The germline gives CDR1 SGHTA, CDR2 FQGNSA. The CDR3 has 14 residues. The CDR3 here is CASSLMGEGQPQHF. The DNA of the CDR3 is TGTGCCAGCAGCTTAATGGGGGAAGGGCAGCCCCAGCATTTT.

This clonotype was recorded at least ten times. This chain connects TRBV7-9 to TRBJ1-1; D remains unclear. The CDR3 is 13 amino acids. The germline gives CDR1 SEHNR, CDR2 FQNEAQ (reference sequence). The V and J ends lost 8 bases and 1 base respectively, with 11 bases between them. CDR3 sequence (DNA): TGTGCCAGCGTTGGAAACGGGAACACTGAAGCTTTCTTT. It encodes CASVGNGNTEAFF.

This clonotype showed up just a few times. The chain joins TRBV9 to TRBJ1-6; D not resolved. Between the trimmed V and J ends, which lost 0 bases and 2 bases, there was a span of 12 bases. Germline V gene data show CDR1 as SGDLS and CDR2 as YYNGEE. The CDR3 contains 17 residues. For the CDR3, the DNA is TGTGCCAGCAGCGTAGAAGCCCAGGTCGCCTATAATTCACCCCTCCACTTT. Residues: CASSVEAQVAYNSPLHF.

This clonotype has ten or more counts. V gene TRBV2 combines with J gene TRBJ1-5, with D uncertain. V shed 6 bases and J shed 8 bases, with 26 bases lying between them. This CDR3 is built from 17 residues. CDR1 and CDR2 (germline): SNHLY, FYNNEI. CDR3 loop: CASRRGGFVPNHKPQHF. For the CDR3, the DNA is TGTGCCAGCAGGCGGGGAGGGTTTGTACCTAATCATAAGCCCCAGCATTTT.

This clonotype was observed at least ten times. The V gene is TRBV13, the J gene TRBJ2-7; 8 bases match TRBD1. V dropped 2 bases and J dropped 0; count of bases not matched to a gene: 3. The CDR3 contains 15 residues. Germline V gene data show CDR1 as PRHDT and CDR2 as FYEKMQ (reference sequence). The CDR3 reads CASSLTGGYSYEQYF. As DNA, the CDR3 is TGTGCCAGCAGCTTAACAGGGGGTTACTCCTACGAGCAGTACTTC.

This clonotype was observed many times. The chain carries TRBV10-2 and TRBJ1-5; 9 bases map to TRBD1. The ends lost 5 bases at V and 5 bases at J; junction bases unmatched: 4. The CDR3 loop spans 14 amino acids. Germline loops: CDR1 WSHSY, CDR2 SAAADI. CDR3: CASSRTGDYQPQHF. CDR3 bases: TGCGCCAGCAGTAGGACAGGGGATTATCAGCCCCAGCATTTT.

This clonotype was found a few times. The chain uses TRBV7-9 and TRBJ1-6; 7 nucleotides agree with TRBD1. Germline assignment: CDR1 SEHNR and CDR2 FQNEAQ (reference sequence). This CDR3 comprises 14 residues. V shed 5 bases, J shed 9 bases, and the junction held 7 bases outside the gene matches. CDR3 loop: CASSPPTGTSPLHF. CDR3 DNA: TGTGCCAGCAGCCCTCCGACAGGGACTTCACCCCTCCACTTT.

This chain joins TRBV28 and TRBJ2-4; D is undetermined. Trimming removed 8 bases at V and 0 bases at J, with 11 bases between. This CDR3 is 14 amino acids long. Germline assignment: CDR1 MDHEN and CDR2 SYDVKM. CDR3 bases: TGTGCCAGCCGTTCGGTCCTAGCCAAAAACATTCAGTACTTC. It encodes CASRSVLAKNIQYF. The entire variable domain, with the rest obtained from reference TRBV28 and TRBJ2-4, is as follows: DVKVTQSSRYLVKRTGEKVFLECVQDMDHENMFWYRQDPGLGLRLIYFSYDVKMKEKGDIPEGYSVSREKKERFSLILESASTNQTSMYLCASRSVLAKNIQYFGAGTRLSVL.

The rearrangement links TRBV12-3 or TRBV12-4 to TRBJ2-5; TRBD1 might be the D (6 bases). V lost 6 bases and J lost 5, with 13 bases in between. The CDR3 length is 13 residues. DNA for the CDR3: TGTGCCAGCAGGCCAATGGGGGCCGAGACCCAGTACTTC. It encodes CASRPMGAETQYF.

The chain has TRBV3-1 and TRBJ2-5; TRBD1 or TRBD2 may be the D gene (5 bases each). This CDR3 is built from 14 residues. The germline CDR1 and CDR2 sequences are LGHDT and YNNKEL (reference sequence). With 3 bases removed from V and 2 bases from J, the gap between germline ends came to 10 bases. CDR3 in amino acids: CASSHGDGQETQYF. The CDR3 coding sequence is TGTGCCAGCAGCCATGGGGACGGGCAAGAGACCCAGTACTTC.